The next 19 T cell receptor beta chains were all read from a single sample in a study of blood T cell repertoires in COVID-19. TCRdb's table, derived via immunoSEQ multiplex PCR, lists solely in-frame clones and lacks some. The sample lists about 260,000 clones, more than 75% occurring once. The sequenced sample was peripheral blood. All receptors derive from a woman aged 50 to 60 with acute or convalescent COVID-19.

Regarding this clone: Other DNA sequences in the same sample also yield this CDR3. The CDR3 sequence is CASSLGDRYNEQFF. The DNA for the CDR3 is TGCGCCAGCAGCTTGGGGGACAGATACAATGAGCAGTTCTTC. This rearrangement joins TRBV5-1 to TRBJ2-1; 7 bases are shared with TRBD1. The CDR3 spans 14 residues. Germline-derived CDR1 and CDR2 are SGHRS and YFSETQ. V gave up 0 bases and J gave up 4 bases; unmatched junction bases: 1.

J is TRBJ2-1 and V is TRBV6-2 or TRBV6-3; no definite D call. Germline CDR1 MNHEY, CDR2 SVGEGT. Trimming took 5 bases from V and 8 from J, leaving 7 bases between them. The CDR3 has 11 amino acids. The CDR3: CASSVRDEQFF. Here the CDR3 DNA reads TGTGCCAGCAGTGTACGCGATGAGCAGTTCTTC.

This chain links TRBV4-1 with TRBJ2-3, with 9 bases that match TRBD2. Germline trimming cut 4 bases from V and 3 bases from J; bases unmatched to any gene: 8. The CDR3 is 16 residues long. The germline V gene has CDR1 MGHRA and CDR2 YSYEKL. This CDR3 is CASSLGSGRNTDTQYF. Written as DNA, the CDR3 is TGCGCCAGCAGCCTTGGGAGCGGGAGGAATACAGATACGCAGTATTTT.

This chain links TRBV7-2 with TRBJ1-4; 8 bases agree with TRBD1. Trimming removed 4 bases from V and 4 bases from J; junction bases left unmatched: 5. CDR1 and CDR2 from the germline V gene are SGHTA and FQGNSA. CDR3 size: 15 residues. Here the CDR3 reads CASSSQGALNEKLFF. The CDR3 DNA is TGTGCCAGCAGCTCCCAGGGGGCCCTTAATGAAAAACTGTTTTTT.

The J gene is TRBJ2-7, the V gene TRBV19, with unresolved D. From germline, CDR1 is LNHDA and CDR2 SQIVND (reference sequence). V shed 3 bases and J shed 0 bases, with 15 bases lying between them. CDR3 length: 16 amino acids. CDR3 sequence (DNA): TGTGCCAGTAGTATTTCGGCGGATTTTTACTCCTACGAGCAGTACTTC. It encodes CASSISADFYSYEQYF. The full variable domain, rest sourced from reference TRBV19 and TRBJ2-7, is DGGITQSPKYLFRKEGQNVTLSCEQNLNHDAMYWYRQDPGQGLRLIYYSQIVNDFQKGDIAEGYSVSREKKESFPLTVTSAQKNPTAFYLCASSISADFYSYEQYFGPGTRLTVT.

V is TRBV3-1 (or the pseudogene TRBV3-2) and J is TRBJ1-1; the match to TRBD1 covers 8 bases. J gave up 4 bases and V 2 bases, and 6 bases lay outside the gene matches. Per the germline V gene, CDR1 is LGHDT and CDR2 is YNNKEL (reference sequence). The CDR3 is made up of 15 amino acids. The CDR3 DNA reads as TGTGCCAGCAGCCAAAGACAGGGGCGGGGCACTGAAGCTTTCTTT. This encodes CASSQRQGRGTEAFF.

This clone was counted only a few times. This chain uses TRBV10-3 with TRBJ1-5, with 8 bases that match TRBD1. CDR1 is ENHRY, CDR2 SYGVKD, per germline. CDR3 length equals 17 residues. V trimming: 0 bases; J trimming: 2 bases; junction bases outside the gene matches: 6. The CDR3 loop reads CAISESQGAWGNQPQHF. The CDR3 DNA sequence: TGTGCCATCAGTGAGTCGCAGGGGGCTTGGGGCAATCAGCCCCAGCATTTT.

The chain couples TRBV3-1 (or the pseudogene TRBV3-2) to TRBJ2-1; 9 nucleotides align to TRBD2. CDR1 is LGHDT and CDR2 is YNNKEL in the germline V gene (reference sequence). Trimming removed 0 bases from V and 10 bases from J; junction bases left unmatched: 7. This CDR3 region has 15 residues. Written as DNA, the CDR3 is TGTGCCAGCAGCCAAGAGGTAGCGGGAGACGAGGAGCAGTTCTTC. This translates into CASSQEVAGDEEQFF.

The V gene is TRBV19, the J gene TRBJ2-7, with 7 bases aligning to TRBD1. Germline V lookup: CDR1 LNHDA, CDR2 SQIVND (reference sequence). The CDR3 runs 14 residues. J lost 5 bases, V lost 6 bases, and 10 bases had no gene match. The CDR3 sequence: CASSDTGVRNEQYF. CDR3 bases: TGTGCCAGTAGCGACACAGGGGTGCGTAACGAGCAGTACTTC.

This clone was observed a handful of times. The genes are TRBV5-6 and TRBJ1-4; the match to TRBD1 covers 8 bases. The CDR3 is made up of 14 amino acids. Germline loops: CDR1 SGHDT, CDR2 YYEEEE. V lost 3 bases, J lost 8 bases, and 6 bases stayed unmatched. The CDR3 loop reads CASSSRTGNEKLFF. CDR3 DNA: TGTGCCAGCAGCTCCCGGACAGGGAACGAAAAACTGTTTTTT.

The chain uses TRBV6-5 and TRBJ1-1; a possible D gene is TRBD1 (6 bases). V lost 6 bases and J 1 base, leaving 15 bases between the germline ends. The CDR3 sequence is 15 residues long. The germline V gene has CDR1 MNHEY and CDR2 SVGAGI. CDR3 sequence: CASRTPGHENTEAFF. The CDR3 DNA follows: TGTGCCAGCAGGACTCCGGGACACGAGAACACTGAAGCTTTCTTT.

The V and J genes are TRBV7-3 and TRBJ2-1; 11 bases line up with TRBD2. V gave up 4 bases and J gave up 8 bases; unmatched junction bases: 10. Germline V gene lookup returns CDR1 SGHTA and CDR2 FQGTGA. The CDR3 sequence is 16 residues long. The CDR3 spells CASSSFSGRAGDEQFF. Here the CDR3 DNA reads TGTGCCAGCAGCTCCTTTAGCGGGAGGGCCGGGGATGAGCAGTTCTTC.

V gene TRBV28 combines with J gene TRBJ1-4; TRBD1 might be the D (5 bases). Trimming stripped 1 base from V and 0 bases from J, with 9 bases between. This CDR3 region has 16 residues. CDR1 is MDHEN, CDR2 SYDVKM, per germline. CDR3 loop: CASSLFTGATNEKLFF. DNA of the CDR3: TGTGCCAGCAGTTTATTTACAGGTGCAACTAATGAAAAACTGTTTTTT.

The chain carries TRBV27 and TRBJ1-6, with D unclear. CDR1 is MNHEY, CDR2 SMNVEV, per germline (reference sequence). The CDR3 covers 13 residues. V dropped 8 bases and J dropped 9 bases, with 14 bases sitting between them. The CDR3: CASGPTEASPLHF. CDR3 DNA sequence: TGTGCCAGCGGCCCCACGGAGGCTTCACCCCTCCACTTT.

This rearrangement joins TRBV21-1 to TRBJ2-1; the table's D call of TRBD1 was not tested on the DNA. TRBV21-1 constitutes a pseudogene. This CDR3 comprises 22 residues. CDR3 DNA: TGTGCCAGCAGCAAAGCTAAAATCGGCCGGACAACGAAAGAGCGCAGGCGCTTTGAGCAGTTCTTC. Amino acids: CASSKAKIGRTTKERRRFEQFF.

The V and J genes are TRBV7-2 and TRBJ2-2, with D tentatively TRBD2 (5 bases). The V end lost 0 bases, the J end lost 4 bases, and 9 bases lay between the germline ends. The CDR3 extends over 15 amino acids. The V gene's germline CDR1 is SGHTA and CDR2 FQGNSA. This CDR3 reads CASSLAGVPTGELFF. The CDR3 nucleotides are TGTGCCAGCAGCTTAGCGGGAGTCCCCACCGGGGAGCTGTTTTTT.

V is TRBV9 and J is TRBJ2-5; 12 nucleotides match TRBD2. In germline, CDR1 is SGDLS, CDR2 YYNGEE. The CDR3 covers 17 residues. V lost 0 bases to trimming and J lost 4 bases; unmatched junction nucleotides: 7. The CDR3 DNA reads as TGTGCCAGCAGCGTAGCTACTGAACTAGCGGGAGGAGAGACCCAGTACTTC. Protein sequence: CASSVATELAGGETQYF.

The chain links TRBV6-5 to TRBJ2-7; no clear D. The length of the CDR3 is 13 residues. Trimming removed 7 bases at V and 0 bases at J, with 10 bases between. The germline CDR1 and CDR2 sequences are MNHEY and SVGAGI. The CDR3: CASMSLSSYEQYF. CDR3 coding DNA: TGTGCCAGCATGTCCCTAAGCTCCTACGAGCAGTACTTC.

This clone appeared a single time. V and J are TRBV7-3 and TRBJ2-1, with D possibly matching TRBD2 (7 bases). Germline CDR1 is SGHTA and CDR2 is FQGTGA. The CDR3 extends over 15 amino acids. V gave up 0 bases and J gave up 3 bases, with 9 bases separating them. This chain's CDR3 is CASSLTGGLYNEQFF. The CDR3 region has the DNA TGTGCCAGCAGCTTAACGGGGGGGCTCTACAATGAGCAGTTCTTC.